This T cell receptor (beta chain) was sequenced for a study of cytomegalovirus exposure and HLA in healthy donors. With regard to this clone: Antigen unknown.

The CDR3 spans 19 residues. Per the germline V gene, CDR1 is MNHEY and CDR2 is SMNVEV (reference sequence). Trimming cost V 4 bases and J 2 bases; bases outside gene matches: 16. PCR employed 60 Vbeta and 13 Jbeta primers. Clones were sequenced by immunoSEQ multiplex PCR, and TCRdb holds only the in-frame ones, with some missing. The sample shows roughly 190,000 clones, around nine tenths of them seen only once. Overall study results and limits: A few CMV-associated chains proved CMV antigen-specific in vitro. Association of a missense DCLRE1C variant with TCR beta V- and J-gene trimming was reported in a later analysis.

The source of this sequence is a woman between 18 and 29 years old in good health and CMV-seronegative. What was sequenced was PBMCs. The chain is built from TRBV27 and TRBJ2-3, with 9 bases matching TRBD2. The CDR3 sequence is CASSSRQREDPSDTDTQYF. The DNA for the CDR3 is TGTGCCAGCAGTTCCCGCCAGCGGGAGGACCCATCCGACACAGATACGCAGTATTTT.